The 18 T cell receptor beta chains below all came from one sample that was sequenced in a study of blood T cell repertoires in COVID-19 (dated by TCRdb to the early 2020s). Library prep was done by the immunoSEQ multiplex PCR assay. TCRdb obtained this table from immuneACCESS and retained in-frame rearrangements with V and J assigned. These tables miss some clones; where compared with another copy, unresolved V genes account for less than half of the shortfall, and the remainder is unexplained. Counted in this sample were over 200,000 clones; about 80% of them appeared once. Clones ranked in the top ten supply 1.5% to 2% of the sample. The sequencing sample was made of PBMCs or T cells enriched from blood (not recorded which). The receptor source for this set is a man in his fifties or sixties who had recovered from COVID-19.

The J gene is TRBJ1-1, the V gene TRBV3-1 (or the pseudogene TRBV3-2); TRBD1 matches 7 bases. The CDR3 length is 13 residues. From germline, CDR1 is LGHDT and CDR2 YNNKEL (reference sequence). After removal of 3 bases from V and 6 bases from J, the junction contained 4 bases not matched to a gene. The CDR3 DNA reads TGTGCCAGCAGCCATAGGGGGCGTCCTGAAGCTTTCTTT. This gives the protein CASSHRGRPEAFF.

The rearrangement uses TRBV24-1 and TRBJ2-2; 7 nucleotides agree with TRBD1. The V and J ends lost 3 bases and 5 bases, in that order; junction bases with no gene match: 8. This CDR3 has 16 amino acids. The germline gives CDR1 KGHDR, CDR2 SFDVKD. In DNA form, the CDR3 reads TGTGCCACCAGTGATAACCGACAGGGTCCGACCGGGGAGCTGTTTTTT. Translating gives CATSDNRQGPTGELFF.

The chain employs TRBV18 and TRBJ1-4; no reliable D call. There are 13 residues in the CDR3. V was clipped by 6 bases and J by 5 bases, with 10 bases between them. Germline V gene data show CDR1 as KGHSH and CDR2 as LQKENI. The CDR3 reads CASSADRNEKLFF. The DNA of the CDR3 is TGTGCCAGCTCGGCGGATAGGAATGAAAAACTGTTTTTT.

The chain combines TRBV5-1 with TRBJ1-4; D is uncertain. CDR1 is SGHRS, CDR2 YFSETQ, per germline. The V and J ends lost 6 bases and 4 bases respectively, with 10 bases between them. The CDR3 sequence is 13 residues long. The CDR3 DNA is TGCGCCAGCAAGGAGGAGGGTAATGAAAAACTGTTTTTT. This sequence encodes CASKEEGNEKLFF.

V gene TRBV11-2 combines with J gene TRBJ2-3; D is possibly TRBD2 (5 bases). The CDR3 has 13 amino acids. V lost 6 bases to trimming and J lost 6 bases, with 13 bases between them. Germline V gene sequence: CDR1 SGHAT, CDR2 FQNNGV. CDR3: CASSRTSFDTQYF. The CDR3 DNA is TGTGCCAGCAGTCGGACTTCTTTTGATACGCAGTATTTT.

This clone came up once. The chain joins TRBV18 to TRBJ2-7; 9 bases align to TRBD1. V was pared by 3 bases and J by 6 bases, with 9 bases of the junction left unmatched. The CDR3 has 15 amino acids. Germline assignment: CDR1 KGHSH and CDR2 LQKENI. This CDR3 is CASSPGQGPTGEQYF. CDR3 coding DNA: TGTGCCAGCTCACCGGGACAGGGACCAACGGGCGAGCAGTACTTC.

The chain couples TRBV7-2 to TRBJ2-7, with 9 positions matching TRBD1. This CDR3 comprises 15 residues. J lost 5 bases, V lost 2 bases, and 7 bases had no gene match. Germline CDR1 and CDR2: SGHTA and FQGNSA. CDR3 nucleotide sequence: TGTGCCAGCAGCTTACTTTCCACAGGGGGCCACGAGCAGTACTTC. Amino acid sequence: CASSLLSTGGHEQYF.

The CDR3 protein is CASSLVPEQGNTEAFF. The CDR3 nucleotides read TGTGCCAGCAGCTTAGTTCCCGAACAGGGGAACACTGAAGCTTTCTTT. The chain uses TRBV7-2 and TRBJ1-1; D is possibly TRBD1 (6 bases). The V end lost 1 base, the J end lost 1 base, and 13 bases lay between the germline ends. The CDR3 length is 16 residues. Germline V gives CDR1 SGHTA, CDR2 FQGNSA.

The rearrangement uses TRBV7-8 and TRBJ2-1; TRBD2 might be the D (5 bases). The CDR3 spans 15 residues. Trimming shortened V by 5 bases and J by 1 base, and 12 bases separated the two germline ends. Germline V gives CDR1 SGHVS, CDR2 FQNEAQ. In DNA form, the CDR3 reads TGTGCCAGCAGCCAAGGACTGGTTTCCTACAATGAGCAGTTCTTC. It specifies CASSQGLVSYNEQFF.

The chain carries TRBV29-1 and TRBJ2-1, with TRBD2 as a possible D gene (6 bases). The V and J ends lost 4 bases and 4 bases respectively, with 8 bases between them. The CDR3 is 12 residues long. Germline-derived CDR1 and CDR2 are SQVTM and ANQGSEA. CDR3 sequence reads: CSVVGTYNEQFF. The DNA of the CDR3 is TGCAGCGTTGTTGGGACTTACAATGAGCAGTTCTTC.

CDR3 sequence reads: CASSRRGGYGYTF. The CDR3 bases are TGTGCCAGCAGCAGAAGGGGGGGCTATGGCTACACCTTC. This chain uses TRBV6-5 with TRBJ1-2, with D perhaps TRBD1 (6 bases). Germline V gene lookup returns CDR1 MNHEY and CDR2 SVGAGI. The CDR3 is 13 residues long. V shed 6 bases and J shed 4 bases, with 12 bases lying between them.

The chain couples TRBV13 to TRBJ2-3; D is undetermined. V was clipped by 4 bases and J by 3 bases, with 5 bases between them. The CDR3 extends over 12 amino acids. The germline V gene encodes CDR1 PRHDT and CDR2 FYEKMQ (reference sequence). CDR3 DNA sequence: TGTGCCAGCAGCTCCAGGACAGATACGCAGTATTTT. Protein product: CASSSRTDTQYF.

CDR3 sequence: CASTTHGDRVTGELFF. Here the CDR3 DNA reads TGTGCCAGCACCACCCACGGGGACAGGGTGACCGGGGAGCTGTTTTTT. This rearrangement joins TRBV19 to TRBJ2-2; 9 nucleotides line up with TRBD1. Germline V gene lookup returns CDR1 LNHDA and CDR2 SQIVND (reference sequence). The length of the CDR3 is 16 residues. V shed 9 bases, J shed 5 bases, and the junction held 13 bases outside the gene matches.

J is TRBJ1-2 and V is TRBV18, with 7 bases lining up with TRBD1. CDR1 and CDR2 from the germline V gene are KGHSH and LQKENI. The CDR3 covers 15 residues. J gave up 5 bases and V 2 bases, and 8 bases lay outside the gene matches. In nucleotides, the CDR3 is TGTGCCAGCTCACCAGCCGGACAGGAGACGTATGGCTACACCTTC. Its protein product is CASSPAGQETYGYTF.

The chain employs TRBV6-6 and TRBJ1-3; D possibly corresponds to TRBD1 (6 bases). V was cut by 6 bases and J by 1 base, with 13 bases left in between. Germline values: CDR1 MNHNY, CDR2 SVGAGI (reference sequence). The CDR3 length is 15 residues. CDR3: CASSPGQRSGNTIYF. The CDR3 DNA follows: TGTGCCAGCAGCCCCGGACAGAGATCTGGAAACACCATATATTTT.

The gene calls are TRBV12-3 or TRBV12-4 and TRBJ1-5; D remains ambiguous. The CDR3 consists of 13 residues. Trimming took 3 bases from V and 7 from J, leaving 10 bases between them. CDR3 loop: CASSFQTGQPQHF. Here the CDR3 DNA reads TGTGCCAGCAGTTTTCAGACGGGGCAGCCCCAGCATTTT.

The chain is built from TRBV10-3 and TRBJ2-7; 7 bases are shared with TRBD2. The germline CDR1 and CDR2 sequences are ENHRY and SYGVKD. The CDR3 spans 17 residues. V lost 0 bases, J lost 1 base, and 9 bases stayed unmatched. In DNA, the CDR3 is TGTGCCATCAGTGAGTCGGGCTCCGGGAGGAGTTCCTACGAGCAGTACTTC. Protein sequence: CAISESGSGRSSYEQYF.

J is TRBJ2-1 and V is TRBV29-1; 7 bases are shared with TRBD1. This CDR3 is built from 12 residues. Losses at the gene ends were 6 bases for V and 8 bases for J; bases not matched to a gene: 7. Per germline, CDR1 SQVTM and CDR2 ANQGSEA. This chain's CDR3 is CSVRRDSHEQFF. CDR3 coding DNA: TGCAGCGTGAGAAGGGACAGCCATGAGCAGTTCTTC.